This T cell receptor (beta chain) stems from a study of blood T cell repertoires in COVID-19. Study-wide background: Samples of COVID-19 (acute and convalescent) were obtained from the United States, Italy and Spain. The analysed material was cDNA or gDNA that came from T cells, B-cell-depleted T cells, or PBMCs.

In the original processing: Reference gene primer amplification in the assay estimated nucleated cell counts. TCRdb's table, derived via immunoSEQ multiplex PCR, lists solely in-frame clones and lacks some. V, J and clone size are taken as reported in that table, and D and trimming were inferred from the DNA itself. The table records almost 70,000 clones, approximately 92% of them present only once. The ends were cut back, 7 bases at V and 5 bases at J, with 9 bases in the middle. The CDR3 totals 11 residues. Per germline, CDR1 SGHRS and CDR2 YFSETQ. The clonotype comes from a woman between 50 and 59 years old with active COVID-19. This chain uses TRBV5-1 with TRBJ2-5; TRBD2 might be the D (5 bases). The specimen was peripheral blood. The chain's CDR3 is CASREAETQYF. The CDR3 bases are TGCGCCAGCCGGGAAGCTGAGACCCAGTACTTC.